The 15 T cell receptor beta chains reported below all come from one sample, sequenced in a study of cytomegalovirus exposure and HLA in healthy donors. The PCR ran on 60 Vbeta and 13 Jbeta primers. Using immunoSEQ multiplex PCR, the repertoire was profiled, and TCRdb retains in-frame clones only, with some absent. The data hold about 140,000 clones, with 75% to 90% observed a single time. Source material: PBMCs. All receptors come from a man between 35 and 55 years old in good health and CMV-seronegative.

The gene calls are TRBV5-1 and TRBJ2-5; a possible D gene is TRBD2 (5 bases). The CDR3 is made up of 12 amino acids. Germline V gene sequence: CDR1 SGHRS, CDR2 YFSETQ. V lost 0 bases and J lost 11, with 11 bases in between. This CDR3 is CASSLGGREQYF. The CDR3 DNA sequence: TGCGCCAGCAGCTTGGGAGGGCGTGAGCAGTACTTC.

The J gene is TRBJ1-5, the V gene TRBV13; 11 bases agree with TRBD1. The V and J ends lost 5 bases and 5 bases, in that order; junction bases with no gene match: 5. CDR3 size: 15 residues. Per the germline V gene, CDR1 is PRHDT and CDR2 is FYEKMQ (reference sequence). The CDR3 protein is CASSMGQGDYQPQHF. The CDR3 DNA reads TGTGCCAGCAGCATGGGACAGGGGGACTATCAGCCCCAGCATTTT.

V is TRBV4-3 and J is TRBJ2-1; tentatively, D is TRBD2 (6 bases). The CDR3 is made up of 16 amino acids. V lost 3 bases and J 3 bases, leaving 15 bases between the germline ends. Germline-derived CDR1 and CDR2 are LGHNA and YSLEER. The CDR3 coding sequence is TGCGCCAGCAGCCAGGCCGAGGCGGGGAACTACAATGAGCAGTTCTTC. Translated: CASSQAEAGNYNEQFF.

The genes are TRBV5-4 and TRBJ2-1; D unresolved. Germline values: CDR1 SGHNT, CDR2 YYREEE (reference sequence). Trimming shortened V by 0 bases and J by 1 base, and 8 bases separated the two germline ends. The CDR3 is made up of 15 amino acids. DNA of the CDR3: TGTGCCAGCAGCTTGGACCCAGGTTCCTACAATGAGCAGTTCTTC. Protein sequence: CASSLDPGSYNEQFF.

The rearrangement joins TRBV7-2 to TRBJ2-5; D remains unclear. Trimming took off 1 base at V and 5 bases at J, with 5 bases between the two ends. Germline-derived CDR1 and CDR2 are SGHTA and FQGNSA. The CDR3 contains 12 residues. The CDR3 is CASSLVRETQYF. DNA for the CDR3: TGTGCCAGCAGCTTAGTCCGGGAGACCCAGTACTTC.

The chain has TRBV27 and TRBJ1-1, with no clear D. This CDR3 is built from 13 residues. Germline V gene data show CDR1 as MNHEY and CDR2 as SMNVEV (reference sequence). Trimming cost V 5 bases and J 4 bases, with 11 bases left between them. The CDR3 loop is CASSLRVGTEAFF. The CDR3 region has the DNA TGTGCCAGCAGTCTACGGGTGGGCACTGAAGCTTTCTTT.

The genes are TRBV7-9 and TRBJ1-2; 9 nucleotides align to TRBD1. Germline assignment: CDR1 SEHNR and CDR2 FQNEAQ (reference sequence). The CDR3 consists of 14 residues. V was clipped by 1 base and J by 8 bases; unmatched bases: 5. CDR3 residues: CASSLGGQGTGYTF. For the CDR3, the DNA is TGTGCCAGCAGCTTAGGGGGACAGGGAACCGGCTACACCTTC.

This clone occurred once. The rearrangement uses TRBV29-1 and TRBJ2-1; maybe TRBD2 (6 bases). The V and J ends lost 7 bases and 5 bases respectively, with 18 bases between them. The CDR3 contains 14 residues. CDR1 and CDR2 (germline): SQVTM, ANQGSEA. CDR3 sequence (DNA): TGCAGCGGACTAAGGGGCGGGGCCAACAATGAGCAGTTCTTC. Translated, it gives CSGLRGGANNEQFF.

This clone is a singleton in its sample. This rearrangement joins TRBV18 to TRBJ1-5; the D is unclear. Per germline, CDR1 KGHSH and CDR2 LQKENI. The CDR3 extends over 16 amino acids. With 6 bases removed from V and 2 bases from J, the gap between germline ends came to 17 bases. CDR3 DNA: TGTGCCAGCTCGTTAGCAGCATTAACGGGCAATCAGCCCCAGCATTTT. This codes for CASSLAALTGNQPQHF.

The chain uses TRBV28 and TRBJ1-2, with D possibly TRBD1 on 6 matching bases. Trimming removed 4 bases from V and 3 bases from J, with 15 bases in between. This CDR3 has 15 residues. Germline V gives CDR1 MDHEN, CDR2 SYDVKM. CDR3 region: CASSSPRRTDYGYTF. The CDR3, as DNA: TGTGCCAGCAGTTCCCCTCGGCGGACAGACTATGGCTACACCTTC.

The chain carries TRBV11-2 and TRBJ2-1, with 16 bases that match TRBD2. Germline V gene sequence: CDR1 SGHAT, CDR2 FQNNGV. J gave up 9 bases and V 1 base, and 12 bases lay outside the gene matches. CDR3 length: 19 residues. CDR3: CASSLGTGTSGGAMGEQFF. DNA of the CDR3: TGTGCCAGCAGCTTAGGGACAGGGACTAGCGGGGGGGCTATGGGTGAGCAGTTCTTC.

On this clone itself: The same CDR3 can be traced to other DNA sequences in this sample. The chain links TRBV6-1 to TRBJ2-1; D gene unclear. The V gene's germline CDR1 is MNHNS and CDR2 SASEGT. This CDR3 region has 14 residues. The ends were cut back, 0 bases at V and 3 bases at J, with 6 bases in the middle. CDR3 DNA sequence: TGTGCCAGCAGTGAAGCTGGCGGCTACAATGAGCAGTTCTTC. Amino acid sequence: CASSEAGGYNEQFF.

V is TRBV9 and J is TRBJ1-1; the match to TRBD1 covers 8 bases. Germline V gene data show CDR1 as SGDLS and CDR2 as YYNGEE. The CDR3 loop spans 17 amino acids. The ends lost 0 bases at V and 1 base at J; junction bases unmatched: 8. The CDR3 DNA reads TGTGCCAGCAGCGTAGGGCCCACCGGGACAGGGAACACTGAAGCTTTCTTT. Its protein is CASSVGPTGTGNTEAFF.

This chain joins TRBV4-1 and TRBJ1-2; D may be TRBD1 (6 bases). The CDR3 spans 14 residues. Germline V gene lookup returns CDR1 MGHRA and CDR2 YSYEKL. V was shortened by 4 bases and J by 4 bases, with 13 bases between the two germline ends. The CDR3 DNA reads TGCGCCAGCAGCCCGGGGACACGGACCTATGGCTACACCTTC. Amino acids: CASSPGTRTYGYTF.

The genes are TRBV4-2 and TRBJ2-5, with 15 bases aligning to TRBD2. V trimming: 3 bases; J trimming: 2 bases; junction bases outside the gene matches: 4. The germline CDR1 and CDR2 sequences are LGHNA and YNFKEQ. The CDR3 covers 17 residues. This CDR3 is CASSQGLAGGQQETQYF. As DNA, the CDR3 is TGTGCCAGCAGCCAGGGACTAGCGGGGGGCCAACAAGAGACCCAGTACTTC.